The 28 T cell receptor beta chains in this list originate from one sample, sequenced in a study of shared clonotypes between healthy human individuals. Data came from immunoSEQ multiplex PCR; TCRdb stores just in-frame clones and leaves some out. The sample carries approximately 650,000 clones, 95% recorded once. In the naive CD8 group, cells lacked CD45RO and were positively selected for CCR7, so terminally differentiated effector memory CD45RA+ cells were left out. Sequenced material: naive CD8+ T cells sorted from blood. Receptors originate from a woman in her thirties in good health.

The rearrangement joins TRBV29-1 to TRBJ2-1; 10 bases fit TRBD1. This CDR3 is 16 amino acids long. V shed 5 bases, J shed 8 bases, and the junction held 15 bases outside the gene matches. Germline CDR1 reads SQVTM; CDR2 reads ANQGSEA. This CDR3 is CSVIPGQGSLGDEQFF. The CDR3 coding sequence is TGCAGCGTTATACCGGGACAGGGGTCCTTGGGGGATGAGCAGTTCTTC.

The chain carries TRBV19 and TRBJ2-7; the D gene is possibly TRBD1 (6 bases). Per germline, CDR1 LNHDA and CDR2 SQIVND (reference sequence). V lost 5 bases, J lost 5 bases, and 19 bases lay in between. The CDR3 contains 15 residues. This CDR3 reads CASSLLQGGLDEQYF. CDR3 DNA sequence: TGTGCCAGTAGTCTTCTACAGGGCGGGCTTGACGAGCAGTACTTC. The full variable domain, rest sourced from reference TRBV19 and TRBJ2-7, is DGGITQSPKYLFRKEGQNVTLSCEQNLNHDAMYWYRQDPGQGLRLIYYSQIVNDFQKGDIAEGYSVSREKKESFPLTVTSAQKNPTAFYLCASSLLQGGLDEQYFGPGTRLTVT.

The chain joins TRBV5-6 to TRBJ2-7; the match to TRBD1 covers 9 bases. The CDR3 loop spans 16 amino acids. Trimming at V came to 0 bases and at J to 7 bases, leaving 11 bases not matched to a gene. Germline V gives CDR1 SGHDT, CDR2 YYEEEE. The CDR3 DNA sequence: TGTGCCAGCAGCTTGGAACCGGGACAGGGATACTCAGAGCAGTACTTC. Protein: CASSLEPGQGYSEQYF.

This chain links TRBV23-1 with TRBJ2-7; 9 bases match TRBD1. TRBV23-1 is labeled an ORF, and its function is uncertain. V shed 8 bases, J shed 4 bases, and the junction held 12 bases outside the gene matches. The CDR3 has 15 residues. The DNA of the CDR3 is TGCGCCAGCTTTTGGCGGGACAGGGATCGATACGAGCAGTACTTC. Translated, it gives CASFWRDRDRYEQYF.

This clone has just one count. The V and J genes are TRBV19 and TRBJ1-5; D not certain. Germline CDR1 and CDR2: LNHDA and SQIVND (reference sequence). Trimming removed 1 base at V and 2 bases at J, with 9 bases between. The CDR3 contains 15 residues. The CDR3 region has the DNA TGTGCCAGTAGTATAGTGGAGGACGGCAATCAGCCCCAGCATTTT. It yields the protein CASSIVEDGNQPQHF.

Regarding this clone: Other DNA sequences in this specimen translate into the identical CDR3. The gene calls are TRBV27 and TRBJ1-5, with D uncertain. The CDR3 is 13 residues long. Per the germline V gene, CDR1 is MNHEY and CDR2 is SMNVEV (reference sequence). V was clipped by 0 bases and J by 4 bases, with 4 bases between them. This CDR3 is CASSLSLNQPQHF. CDR3 DNA sequence: TGTGCCAGCAGTTTATCACTAAATCAGCCCCAGCATTTT.

The chain joins TRBV7-9 to TRBJ2-7; D is uncertain. Per germline, CDR1 SEHNR and CDR2 FQNEAQ (reference sequence). Between the trimmed V and J ends, which lost 3 bases and 4 bases, there was a span of 13 bases. The CDR3 totals 14 residues. The CDR3 reads CASSFALDGYEQYF. The CDR3 nucleotides read TGTGCCAGCAGCTTTGCCTTGGACGGGTACGAGCAGTACTTC.

To note about this clone: This may be a read error, as it is one base from a much larger clone. Distinct nucleotide sequences in the sample also encode this CDR3. V is TRBV5-4 and J is TRBJ1-1; D is undetermined. CDR1 is SGHNT and CDR2 is YYREEE in the germline V gene (reference sequence). Deletions cut 2 bases from V and 2 bases from J, with 1 base between. The CDR3 is 11 residues long. The CDR3 protein is CASSFNTEAFF. CDR3 sequence (DNA): TGTGCCAGCAGCTTCAACACTGAAGCTTTCTTT.

The CDR3 loop is CASSSSYYGYTF. CDR3 sequence (DNA): TGTGCCAGCAGCTCGAGCTACTATGGCTACACCTTC. V is TRBV7-9 and J is TRBJ1-2; no clear D gene. The CDR3 consists of 12 residues. Trimming left V 4 bases short and J 3 bases short, with 6 bases between. Germline CDR1 reads SEHNR; CDR2 reads FQNEAQ (reference sequence).

The chain couples TRBV7-7 to TRBJ2-3; D is unclear. The CDR3 sequence is 16 residues long. In germline, CDR1 is SSHAT, CDR2 FNYEAQ (reference sequence). The V end was cut by 2 bases, the J end by 2 bases, with 14 bases between. The CDR3: CASSLQIYIYTDTQYF. CDR3 nucleotides: TGTGCCAGCAGCTTACAGATCTATATTTACACAGATACGCAGTATTTT.

The chain combines TRBV5-8 with TRBJ2-7; 8 bases match TRBD2. Trimming at V came to 1 base and at J to 0 bases, leaving 6 bases not matched to a gene. The length of the CDR3 is 16 residues. Germline V gene data show CDR1 as SGHTS and CDR2 as YDEGEE. The CDR3 is CASSLRLAGFSYEQYF. CDR3 DNA: TGTGCCAGCAGCTTGCGGCTAGCGGGCTTCTCCTACGAGCAGTACTTC. Full variable domain (outside the CDR3, taken from reference TRBV5-8 and TRBJ2-7): EAGVTQSPTHLIKTRGQQATLRCSPISGHTSVYWYQQALGLGLQFLLWYDEGEERNRGNFPPRFSGRQFPNYSSELNVNALELEDSALYLCASSLRLAGFSYEQYFGPGTRLTVT.

The chain is built from TRBV28 and TRBJ2-5, with 9 bases fitting TRBD1. The assigned J gene may be wrong: the sequence end matches TRBJ2-7 better. This CDR3 comprises 15 residues. Germline V gives CDR1 MDHEN, CDR2 SYDVKM. CDR3: CASSSGQGKSYEQYF. The CDR3 nucleotides read TGTGCCAGCAGTTCGGGACAGGGCAAAAGCTACGAGCAGTACTTC.

The chain links TRBV19 to TRBJ2-1; D may be TRBD2 (6 bases). Trimming left V 1 base short and J 12 bases short, with 19 bases between. Germline-derived CDR1 and CDR2 are LNHDA and SQIVND (reference sequence). The CDR3 sequence is 15 residues long. The CDR3 loop is CASSIALAPLMGQFF. The DNA of the CDR3 is TGTGCCAGTAGTATAGCACTAGCCCCCTTAATGGGGCAGTTCTTC. Full variable domain (missing parts from reference TRBV19 and TRBJ2-1): DGGITQSPKYLFRKEGQNVTLSCEQNLNHDAMYWYRQDPGQGLRLIYYSQIVNDFQKGDIAEGYSVSREKKESFPLTVTSAQKNPTAFYLCASSIALAPLMGQFFGPGTRLTVL.

The chain is built from TRBV11-2 and TRBJ2-7; TRBD1 aligns across 10 bases. Germline V gene lookup returns CDR1 SGHAT and CDR2 FQNNGV. V shed 6 bases, J shed 3 bases, and the junction held 14 bases outside the gene matches. This CDR3 is built from 17 residues. The DNA for the CDR3 is TGTGCCAGCAGATTCCGGACAGGGGGACCTTCACTCTACGAGCAGTACTTC. As protein: CASRFRTGGPSLYEQYF.

This clone was counted once. The V and J genes are TRBV11-2 and TRBJ2-1; D unresolved. CDR1 is SGHAT, CDR2 FQNNGV, per germline. V lost 3 bases and J lost 5, with 8 bases in between. The CDR3 loop spans 13 amino acids. The chain's CDR3 is CASSLVLNNEQFF. The CDR3 nucleotides read TGTGCCAGCAGCTTGGTTCTGAACAATGAGCAGTTCTTC.

The V gene is TRBV11-2, the J gene TRBJ2-3, with D tentatively TRBD1 (6 bases). The CDR3 runs to 16 residues. The germline CDR1 and CDR2 sequences are SGHAT and FQNNGV. Trimming took off 5 bases at V and 2 bases at J, with 17 bases between the two ends. The chain's CDR3 is CASSPRRAGDTDTQYF. CDR3 coding DNA: TGTGCCAGCAGCCCGCGGCGCGCAGGGGACACAGATACGCAGTATTTT.

In its sample, this clone was seen once. Different DNA sequences within this sample yield the same CDR3. The genes are TRBV27 and TRBJ2-2; D remains ambiguous. The germline V gene encodes CDR1 MNHEY and CDR2 SMNVEV (reference sequence). V dropped 3 bases and J dropped 5 bases, with 13 bases sitting between them. This CDR3 is built from 15 residues. CDR3 coding DNA: TGTGCCAGCAGTTTGGGAACAGTAGGAACCGGGGAGCTGTTTTTT. Translation: CASSLGTVGTGELFF.

The chain recombines TRBV6-1 with TRBJ2-7, with 9 bases matching TRBD2. The CDR3 contains 15 residues. The junction had 8 bases not matched to a gene; V was cut back by 5 bases and J by 3 bases. Germline CDR1 is MNHNS and CDR2 is SASEGT. The CDR3 here is CASSRTSEDLYEQYF. DNA of the CDR3: TGTGCCAGCAGTAGGACTAGCGAGGACCTCTACGAGCAGTACTTC.

The chain joins TRBV25-1 to TRBJ2-2; D is perhaps TRBD2 (6 bases). Per the germline V gene, CDR1 is MGHDK and CDR2 is SYGVNS. CDR3 length equals 16 residues. The V end lost 6 bases, the J end lost 3 bases, and 17 bases lay between the germline ends. Here the CDR3 reads CASSARGYLDTGELFF. In nucleotides, the CDR3 is TGTGCCAGCAGCGCTCGGGGGTATTTGGACACCGGGGAGCTGTTTTTT.

V and J are TRBV10-3 and TRBJ2-7; 8 bases are a match to TRBD1. V lost 8 bases, J lost 0 bases, and 3 bases stayed unmatched. The CDR3 is 13 amino acids. Germline loops: CDR1 ENHRY, CDR2 SYGVKD. As DNA, the CDR3 is TGTGCCATCGGGGACAGGAGCTCCTACGAGCAGTACTTC. This translates into CAIGDRSSYEQYF.

V gene TRBV11-2 combines with J gene TRBJ2-1; D not resolved. The germline V gene encodes CDR1 SGHAT and CDR2 FQNNGV. V shed 0 bases and J shed 7 bases, with 19 bases lying between them. This CDR3 is 17 amino acids long. The CDR3 region is CASSLDRSSLMANEQFF. The CDR3 DNA reads as TGTGCCAGCAGCTTAGATCGATCGTCCCTGATGGCTAATGAGCAGTTCTTC.

As DNA, the CDR3 is TGTGCCAGCAGTTATCTAGCGGGAGGTGGGGATGAGCAGTTCTTC. It is translated as CASSYLAGGGDEQFF. V is TRBV6-5 and J is TRBJ2-1; 11 bases align to TRBD2. J gave up 8 bases and V 3 bases, and 6 bases lay outside the gene matches. CDR1 is MNHEY and CDR2 is SVGAGI in the germline V gene. The CDR3 spans 15 residues.

The V call is TRBV6-5, the J call TRBJ1-5; TRBD1 matches 9 bases. CDR3 size: 13 residues. Trimming cost V 2 bases and J 15 bases; bases outside gene matches: 8. Germline V CDR1 and CDR2: MNHEY, SVGAGI. The CDR3 coding sequence is TGTGCCAGCAGTTACACAGGGGGCCTTGCTATGCATTTT. It codes for CASSYTGGLAMHF.

The chain couples TRBV6-5 to TRBJ1-1; maybe TRBD1 (6 bases). Germline V gives CDR1 MNHEY, CDR2 SVGAGI. CDR3 length: 14 amino acids. Between the trimmed V and J ends, which lost 0 bases and 4 bases, there was a span of 9 bases. The CDR3 DNA reads TGTGCCAGCAGTTACTCGGGGGCCCCCACTGAAGCTTTCTTT. Residues: CASSYSGAPTEAFF.

The V gene is TRBV19, the J gene TRBJ2-1; 8 bases fit TRBD2. Unmatched junction bases numbered 13, after V lost 1 base and J lost 8 bases. Germline CDR1 and CDR2: LNHDA and SQIVND (reference sequence). The CDR3 runs 17 residues. The DNA for the CDR3 is TGTGCCAGTAGTATAGTGCAGAGCGGGAGTGGGGTGGATGAGCAGTTCTTC. The encoded protein is CASSIVQSGSGVDEQFF.

Concerning this clone: Other DNA sequences in the sample encode the same CDR3. The V and J genes are TRBV6-5 and TRBJ2-7, with a possible D match to TRBD2 (5 bases). The germline CDR1 and CDR2 sequences are MNHEY and SVGAGI. This CDR3 spans 13 amino acids. Trimming took 0 bases from V and 3 from J, leaving 6 bases between them. CDR3 DNA sequence: TGTGCCAGCAGTTACTCGGAGGTCTACGAGCAGTACTTC. Translation: CASSYSEVYEQYF.

J is TRBJ1-3 and V is TRBV7-9, with D hard to call. V lost 3 bases and J lost 1, with 4 bases in between. CDR3 length equals 13 residues. CDR1 is SEHNR, CDR2 FQNEAQ, per germline (reference sequence). The DNA for the CDR3 is TGTGCCAGCAGCTTGGAATCTGGAAACACCATATATTTT. Amino acid sequence: CASSLESGNTIYF. The entire variable domain, with the rest obtained from reference TRBV7-9 and TRBJ1-3, is as follows: DTGVSQNPRHKITKRGQNVTFRCDPISEHNRLYWYRQTLGQGPEFLTYFQNEAQLEKSRLLSDRFSAERPKGSFSTLEIQRTEQGDSAMYLCASSLESGNTIYFGEGSWLTVV.

In DNA, the CDR3 is TGCGCCAGCAGCCAAGTGTCGGAGGACCTCAATCAGCCCCAGCATTTT. The encoded protein is CASSQVSEDLNQPQHF. V is TRBV4-1 and J is TRBJ1-5; no firm D call. The germline gives CDR1 MGHRA, CDR2 YSYEKL. The CDR3 has 16 residues. V was clipped by 1 base and J by 3 bases, with 13 bases between them.